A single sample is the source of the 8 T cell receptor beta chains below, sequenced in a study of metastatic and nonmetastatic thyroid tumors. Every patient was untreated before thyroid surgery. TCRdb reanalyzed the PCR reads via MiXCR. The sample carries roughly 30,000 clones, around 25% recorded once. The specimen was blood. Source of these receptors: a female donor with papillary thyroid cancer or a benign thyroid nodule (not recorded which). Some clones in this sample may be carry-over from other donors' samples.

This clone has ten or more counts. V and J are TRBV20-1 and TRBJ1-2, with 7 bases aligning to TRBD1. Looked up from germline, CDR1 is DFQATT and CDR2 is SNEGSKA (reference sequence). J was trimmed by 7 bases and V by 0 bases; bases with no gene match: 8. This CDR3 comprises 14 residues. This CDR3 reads CSAREQGRVGGYTF. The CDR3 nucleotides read TGCAGTGCTAGAGAACAGGGGAGAGTTGGTGGCTACACCTTC.

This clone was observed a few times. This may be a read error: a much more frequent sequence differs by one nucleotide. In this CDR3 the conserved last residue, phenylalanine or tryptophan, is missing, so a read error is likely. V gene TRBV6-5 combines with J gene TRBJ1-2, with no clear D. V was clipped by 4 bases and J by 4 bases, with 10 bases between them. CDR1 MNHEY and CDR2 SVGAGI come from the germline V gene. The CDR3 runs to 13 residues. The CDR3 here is CASSCNSLYGYTL. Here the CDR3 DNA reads TGTGCCAGCAGTTGCAACAGCCTCTATGGCTACACCCTC.

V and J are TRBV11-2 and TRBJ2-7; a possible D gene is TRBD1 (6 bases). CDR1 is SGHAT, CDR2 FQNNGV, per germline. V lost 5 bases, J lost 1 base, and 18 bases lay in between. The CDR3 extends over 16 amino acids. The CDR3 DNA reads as TGTGCCAGCAGCATGGGCCCGGGACAAGCGTCCTACGAGCAGTACTTC. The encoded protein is CASSMGPGQASYEQYF.

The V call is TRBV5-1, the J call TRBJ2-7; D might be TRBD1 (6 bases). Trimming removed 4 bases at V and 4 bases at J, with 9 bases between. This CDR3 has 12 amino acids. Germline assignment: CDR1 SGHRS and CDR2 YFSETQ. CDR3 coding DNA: TGCGCCAGCAGCGCAGGGGCGTACGAGCAGTACTTC. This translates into CASSAGAYEQYF.

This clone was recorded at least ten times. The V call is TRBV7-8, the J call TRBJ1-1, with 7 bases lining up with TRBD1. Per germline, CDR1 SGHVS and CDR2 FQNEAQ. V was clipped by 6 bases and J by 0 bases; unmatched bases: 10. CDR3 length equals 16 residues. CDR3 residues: CASSLSRTGMNTEAFF. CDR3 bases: TGTGCCAGCAGTCTAAGTCGGACAGGAATGAACACTGAAGCTTTCTTT.

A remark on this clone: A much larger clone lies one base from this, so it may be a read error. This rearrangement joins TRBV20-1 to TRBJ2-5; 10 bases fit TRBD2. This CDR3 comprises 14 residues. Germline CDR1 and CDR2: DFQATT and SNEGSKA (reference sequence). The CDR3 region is CGAPRTSGKETQYF. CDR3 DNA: TGCGGTGCTCCTCGGACTAGCGGAAAAGAGACCCAGTACTTC.

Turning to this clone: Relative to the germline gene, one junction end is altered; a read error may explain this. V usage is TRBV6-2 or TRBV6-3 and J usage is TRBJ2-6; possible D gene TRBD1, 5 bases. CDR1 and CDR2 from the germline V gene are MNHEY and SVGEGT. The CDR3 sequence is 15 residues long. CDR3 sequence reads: CASSYDISGANALTF. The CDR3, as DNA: TGTGCCAGCAGTTACGACATCTCTGGGGCCAACGCCCTGACTTTC.

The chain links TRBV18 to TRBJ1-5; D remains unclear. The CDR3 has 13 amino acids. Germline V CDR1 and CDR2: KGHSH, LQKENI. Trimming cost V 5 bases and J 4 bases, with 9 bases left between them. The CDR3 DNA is TGTGCCAGCTCAGCGGTAATTAATCAGCCCCAGCATTTT. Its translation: CASSAVINQPQHF.